Listed below are T cell receptor beta chains from one sample, sequenced in a study of graft-versus-host responses after intestinal transplantation. No antigens are known for them. The method was immunoSEQ multiplex PCR; TCRdb's version includes in-frame clones alone and lacks a portion of them. The sample has more than 85,000 clones; 85% to 95% are singletons. This specimen consisted of unstimulated CD8+ T cells sorted from spleen or lymph node cells, obtained before intestinal transplant. Receptor source: a human donor who received an intestinal transplant. CDR3s include the opening cysteine and the closing phenylalanine or tryptophan. D genes are given only for firm matches. Expanded clones are given a class, and other clones once, few, many or no size at all.

TRBV5-1,.,TRBD1,TRBJ1-1,CASSLGTGAITEAFF,TGCGCCAGCAGCTTGGGGACAGGGGCAATCACTGAAGCTTTCTTT
TRBV2,.,.,TRBJ1-2,CASSEVQGINYGYTF,TGTGCCAGCAGTGAAGTTCAGGGTATCAACTATGGCTACACCTTC
TRBV7-2,.,.,TRBJ2-7,CASSLTSYEQYF,TGTGCCAGCAGCCTTACAAGCTACGAGCAGTACTTC
TRBV30,.,.,TRBJ2-7,CAWSVDSSYEQYF,TGTGCCTGGAGTGTGGACAGCTCCTACGAGCAGTACTTC
TRBV4-1,.,TRBD1,TRBJ1-1,CASSQDPGGVTEAFF,TGCGCCAGCAGCCAAGATCCAGGGGGCGTCACTGAAGCTTTCTTT
TRBV19,.,.,TRBJ1-2,CASSIGATPYGYTF,TGTGCCAGTAGTATTGGGGCAACCCCCTATGGCTACACCTTC
TRBV6-6,.,TRBD1,TRBJ1-2,CASSTGQGNGYTF,TGTGCCAGCAGCACGGGACAGGGTAATGGCTACACCTTC
TRBV4-1,.,.,TRBJ1-5,CASSGGYSNQPQHF,TGCGCCAGCAGCGGGGGGTATAGCAATCAGCCCCAGCATTTT
TRBV25-1,.,.,TRBJ1-5,CASSEAGGFQPQHF,TGTGCCAGCAGTGAAGCTGGGGGGTTTCAGCCCCAGCATTTT
TRBV15,.,TRBD1,TRBJ1-5,CATSWDRGSNQPQHF,TGTGCCACCAGCTGGGACAGGGGAAGCAATCAGCCCCAGCATTTT
TRBV7-9,.,.,TRBJ1-1,CASSPAGATEAFF,TGTGCCAGCAGTCCCGCTGGGGCGACTGAAGCTTTCTTT
TRBV4-3,.,.,TRBJ2-1,CASSQGRLHNNEQFF,TGCGCCAGCAGCCAAGGGAGGCTACACAACAATGAGCAGTTCTTC
TRBV27,.,TRBD2,TRBJ2-1,CASGVLPGLAGGHRPEQFF,TGTGCCAGCGGGGTTCTCCCGGGACTAGCGGGGGGGCACCGTCCTGAGCAGTTCTTC
TRBV21-1,.,.,TRBJ1-3,CASRGQSGNTIYF,TGTGCCAGCAGGGGGCAGTCAGGAAACACCATATATTTT
TRBV27,.,.,TRBJ2-7,CATTDKFYEQYF,TGTGCCACTACGGACAAGTTCTACGAGCAGTACTTC
TRBV13,.,TRBD1,TRBJ1-1,CASSLTGLTEAFF,TGTGCCAGCAGCTTGACAGGGCTCACTGAAGCTTTCTTT
TRBV27,.,TRBD1,TRBJ2-7,CASSLATGIEQYF,TGTGCCAGCAGTTTAGCGACAGGGATCGAGCAGTACTTC
TRBV27,once,TRBD1,TRBJ2-3,CASSPSTGYTDTQYF,TGTGCCAGCAGTCCTTCGACAGGGTACACAGATACGCAGTATTTT
TRBV7-7,.,.,TRBJ2-5,CASSLSPGPQETQYF,TGTGCCAGCAGCTTATCCCCGGGTCCTCAGGAGACCCAGTACTTC
TRBV19,.,.,TRBJ1-6,CASSIGTVSRNSPLHF,TGTGCCAGTAGTATTGGTACAGTTTCAAGGAATTCACCCCTCCACTTT
TRBV6-1,.,.,TRBJ1-3,CASSEGYTSGNTIYF,TGTGCCAGCAGTGAAGGATACACCTCTGGAAACACCATATATTTT
TRBV7-8,.,TRBD1,TRBJ2-7,CASSFSGQGTSYEQYF,TGTGCCAGCAGCTTTAGCGGACAGGGAACTTCTTACGAGCAGTACTTC
TRBV5-4,.,TRBD1,TRBJ1-1,CASSLVPPGQGSLGTEAFF,TGTGCCAGCAGCTTGGTCCCACCGGGACAGGGAAGTTTGGGGACTGAAGCTTTCTTT
TRBV7-9,once,TRBD1,TRBJ2-7,CASSSVDRGWKSDSYEQYF,TGTGCCAGCAGCTCCGTGGACAGGGGGTGGAAATCTGACTCCTACGAGCAGTACTTC
TRBV27,.,TRBD1,TRBJ1-5,CASGESGQGDQPQHF,TGTGCCAGCGGGGAGTCGGGACAGGGGGATCAGCCCCAGCATTTT
TRBV6-5,.,TRBD1,TRBJ1-1,CASGYTGTGNTEAFF,TGTGCCAGCGGGTATACCGGGACAGGGAACACTGAAGCTTTCTTT
TRBV18,once,.,TRBJ2-7,CASSGLPRDEQYF,TGTGCCAGCTCGGGACTTCCGAGGGACGAGCAGTACTTC
TRBV11-2,.,.,TRBJ1-5,CASSFELGRNQPQHF,TGTGCCAGCAGCTTCGAGTTGGGGCGCAATCAGCCCCAGCATTTT
TRBV9,.,TRBD1,TRBJ1-2,CASSVATKGGDGYTF,TGTGCCAGCAGCGTAGCTACCAAAGGGGGCGACGGCTACACCTTC
TRBV6-5,.,.,TRBJ1-5,CASSYANEPNQPQHF,TGTGCCAGCAGTTACGCTAATGAACCCAATCAGCCCCAGCATTTT
TRBV5-4,.,TRBD1,TRBJ1-1,CASSRGQGVNTEAFF,TGTGCCAGCAGCCGGGGACAGGGGGTGAACACTGAAGCTTTCTTT
TRBV7-9,.,.,TRBJ2-5,CASSPIAEETQYF,TGTGCCAGCAGCCCAATAGCAGAAGAGACCCAGTACTTC
TRBV6-5,.,.,TRBJ2-1,CASSYVSRGYNEQFF,TGTGCCAGCAGTTACGTTAGCAGGGGTTACAATGAGCAGTTCTTC
TRBV30,.,.,TRBJ2-3,CAWSGGHTQYF,TGTGCCTGGAGTGGTGGCCATACGCAGTATTTT
TRBV20-1,.,.,TRBJ2-5,CSARAETQYF,TGCAGTGCTAGAGCGGAGACCCAGTACTTC
TRBV12-5,.,.,TRBJ1-2,CASGTEAGGLYGYTF,TGTGCTAGTGGAACTGAGGCAGGAGGACTCTATGGCTACACCTTC
TRBV6-5,.,TRBD1,TRBJ1-2,CASGSTQGAGDGYTF,TGTGCCAGCGGTAGCACTCAGGGGGCCGGAGACGGCTACACCTTC